This T cell receptor (beta chain) comes out of a study of blood T cell repertoires in COVID-19. Whole-study context: Sample material is recorded as cDNA or gDNA derived from T cells, B-cell-depleted T cells, or PBMCs.

Original methodology: Nucleated cell counts were estimated from reference gene primer amplification. TCRdb's table, derived via immunoSEQ multiplex PCR, lists solely in-frame clones and lacks some. From that table come the V and J calls and clone size; the DNA was used to work out D and trimming. The repertoire holds approximately 110,000 clones, approximately 85% seen once, with around 5% in the top ten. The CDR3 totals 14 residues. The J segment lost 4 bases and the V segment lost 3 bases, leaving 2 bases of the junction unmatched. Germline V gene sequence: CDR1 ENHRY, CDR2 SYGVKD. This clonotype originated in a human donor in a cohort sampled during active COVID-19. The chain carries TRBV10-3 and TRBJ2-1; 8 bases line up with TRBD2. The sample was peripheral blood. The CDR3 bases are TGTGCCATCAGTGAAGCGGGAGATTACAATGAGCAGTTCTTC. Amino acid sequence: CAISEAGDYNEQFF.